The present entry profiles one TCR beta chain with its context. Those enrolled in Seattle joined during active infection and were followed longitudinally afterward. In the original processing: Amplification of reference gene primers was used by the study to estimate nucleated cell counts. TCRdb's table, derived via immunoSEQ multiplex PCR, lists solely in-frame clones and lacks some. The V and J calls and clone size are taken from that table; D and trimming were inferred from the DNA. The sample records 300,000 to 350,000 clones, approximately 92% being singletons. Germline CDR1 SGHVS, CDR2 FQNEAQ. The CDR3 loop spans 11 amino acids. Between the trimmed V and J ends, which lost 5 bases and 8 bases, there was a span of 7 bases. These data are taken from a study of blood T cell repertoires in COVID-19. About the research overall: Acute and convalescent COVID-19 specimens originated in the United States, Italy and Spain. In each case, the material was cDNA or gDNA derived from T cells, B-cell-depleted T cells, or PBMCs.

This TCR was recovered from a woman aged 30 to 39 with COVID-19, enrolled during active disease. The rearrangement links TRBV7-8 to TRBJ2-1; D unresolved. The source material was peripheral blood. This CDR3 is CASSPFDEQFF. CDR3 DNA sequence: TGTGCCAGCAGCCCTTTTGATGAGCAGTTCTTC.